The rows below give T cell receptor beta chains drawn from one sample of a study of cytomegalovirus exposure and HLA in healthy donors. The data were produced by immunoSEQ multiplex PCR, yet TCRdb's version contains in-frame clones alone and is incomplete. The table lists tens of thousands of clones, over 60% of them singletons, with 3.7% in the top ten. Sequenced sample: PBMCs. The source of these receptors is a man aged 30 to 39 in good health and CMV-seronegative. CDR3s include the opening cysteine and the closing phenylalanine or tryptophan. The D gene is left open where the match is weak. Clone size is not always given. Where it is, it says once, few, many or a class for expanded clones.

CDR3nt: TGTGCCAGCAGCCCTGACAGGAGGCAGACCCAGTACTTC; CDR3aa: CASSPDRRQTQYF; d_gene: NA; j_gene: TRBJ2-5; abundance: once; v_gene: TRBV7-2
CDR3nt: TGCGCCAGCGGGGAACAGGGGACCACCGGGGAGCTGTTTTTT; CDR3aa: CASGEQGTTGELFF; d_gene: TRBD1; j_gene: TRBJ2-2; abundance: NA; v_gene: TRBV5-1
CDR3nt: TGTGCCAGCAGCGGACTAGCGGGGGACTCCAGCTCCTACAATGAGCAGTTCTTC; CDR3aa: CASSGLAGDSSSYNEQFF; d_gene: TRBD2; j_gene: TRBJ2-1; abundance: once; v_gene: TRBV9
CDR3nt: TGTGCCAGCAGTCCCGGGACAGGAACCCCCGAGCAGTACTTC; CDR3aa: CASSPGTGTPEQYF; d_gene: TRBD1; j_gene: TRBJ2-7; abundance: NA; v_gene: TRBV7-2
CDR3nt: TGTGCCAGCAGTTTGTCCCTACTAAGGACTGAAGCTTTCTTT; CDR3aa: CASSLSLLRTEAFF; d_gene: NA; j_gene: TRBJ1-1; abundance: NA; v_gene: TRBV28
CDR3nt: TGTGCCAGGGGGACAGGGGGCTTTGAAGCTTTCTTT; CDR3aa: CARGTGGFEAFF; d_gene: TRBD1; j_gene: TRBJ1-1; abundance: NA; v_gene: TRBV19
CDR3nt: TGTGCCAGTAGTACGGGACAGGGGGCGAAGGTTCAGCCCCAGCATTTT; CDR3aa: CASSTGQGAKVQPQHF; d_gene: TRBD1; j_gene: TRBJ1-5; abundance: NA; v_gene: TRBV19
CDR3nt: TGTGCCAGCACCGCCGACAGTCTCCAGCCCCAGCATTTT; CDR3aa: CASTADSLQPQHF; d_gene: NA; j_gene: TRBJ1-5; abundance: NA; v_gene: TRBV7-2
CDR3nt: TGTGCCAGCAGCCACTCGGACAGGGCTAACTACGAGCAGTACTTC; CDR3aa: CASSHSDRANYEQYF; d_gene: TRBD1; j_gene: TRBJ2-7; abundance: NA; v_gene: TRBV5-5
CDR3nt: TGTGCCAGTAGTATACCCCGACTTAGCCACGAGCAGTACTTC; CDR3aa: CASSIPRLSHEQYF; d_gene: NA; j_gene: TRBJ2-7; abundance: NA; v_gene: TRBV19
CDR3nt: TGTGCTAGTGGTCAGGACAGGGGGTCGACGGATACGCAGTATTTT; CDR3aa: CASGQDRGSTDTQYF; d_gene: TRBD1; j_gene: TRBJ2-3; abundance: NA; v_gene: TRBV12-5
CDR3nt: TGTGCCAGCAGCCCCGTTCGAGCCAAAAACATTCAGTACTTC; CDR3aa: CASSPVRAKNIQYF; d_gene: NA; j_gene: TRBJ2-4; abundance: NA; v_gene: TRBV28
CDR3nt: TGTGCCAGCAGTTTTCAAACTAGCACAGATACGCAGTATTTT; CDR3aa: CASSFQTSTDTQYF; d_gene: NA; j_gene: TRBJ2-3; abundance: NA; v_gene: TRBV27
CDR3nt: TGTGCCAGCCGGGGACAGGGGGTAAAGACCCAGTACTTC; CDR3aa: CASRGQGVKTQYF; d_gene: TRBD1; j_gene: TRBJ2-5; abundance: NA; v_gene: TRBV28
CDR3nt: TGTGCCAGCGGGACAGGAGATCAGCCCCAGCATTTT; CDR3aa: CASGTGDQPQHF; d_gene: TRBD1; j_gene: TRBJ1-5; abundance: NA; v_gene: TRBV7-9
CDR3nt: TGTGCCAGCAGCGGATTTTTCGGGAGGGGGGACACAGGGGAGCTGTTTTTT; CDR3aa: CASSGFFGRGDTGELFF; d_gene: TRBD2; j_gene: TRBJ2-2; abundance: NA; v_gene: TRBV5-6
CDR3nt: TGCGCCAGCAGCCGTATAAAAGTTTCGGACAGACACAATGAGCAGTTCTTC; CDR3aa: CASSRIKVSDRHNEQFF; d_gene: NA; j_gene: TRBJ2-1; abundance: NA; v_gene: TRBV4-1
CDR3nt: TGTGCCAGCAGCTGGGGGCGGGACAGCTCACAAGATACGCAGTATTTT; CDR3aa: CASSWGRDSSQDTQYF; d_gene: NA; j_gene: TRBJ2-3; abundance: NA; v_gene: TRBV28
CDR3nt: TGTGCCAGCAGTTTATTATACGGGGGACTGGGAACCGGGGAGCTGTTTTTT; CDR3aa: CASSLLYGGLGTGELFF; d_gene: NA; j_gene: TRBJ2-2; abundance: once; v_gene: TRBV28
CDR3nt: TGTGCCAGCAGGGAGGGACAGGACAATGAGCAGTTCTTC; CDR3aa: CASREGQDNEQFF; d_gene: TRBD1; j_gene: TRBJ2-1; abundance: NA; v_gene: TRBV2
CDR3nt: TGTGCCAGCAAGGGAGGTGGCGCCGGCAATCAGCCCCAGCATTTT; CDR3aa: CASKGGGAGNQPQHF; d_gene: NA; j_gene: TRBJ1-5; abundance: NA; v_gene: TRBV27
CDR3nt: TGTGCCAGCAGCTTGACCACAGGGGGCACTGAAGCTTTCTTT; CDR3aa: CASSLTTGGTEAFF; d_gene: TRBD1; j_gene: TRBJ1-1; abundance: NA; v_gene: TRBV5-4
CDR3nt: TGTGCCAGCAGAGACTCGACAGGGGGAAAAGAGACCCAGTACTTC; CDR3aa: CASRDSTGGKETQYF; d_gene: TRBD1; j_gene: TRBJ2-5; abundance: few; v_gene: TRBV28
CDR3nt: TGTGCCAGCAGCTTAGGGCTTCCCAATGAGCAGTTCTTC; CDR3aa: CASSLGLPNEQFF; d_gene: NA; j_gene: TRBJ2-1; abundance: NA; v_gene: TRBV7-9
CDR3nt: TGTGCCAGCAGCTCCGGGGGTGGTGGGGAGCTGTTTTTT; CDR3aa: CASSSGGGGELFF; d_gene: NA; j_gene: TRBJ2-2; abundance: once; v_gene: TRBV7-2
CDR3nt: TGCGCCAGCAGCTCGGGCGTGTATGGGGGGTACACTGAAGCTTTCTTT; CDR3aa: CASSSGVYGGYTEAFF; d_gene: NA; j_gene: TRBJ1-1; abundance: once; v_gene: TRBV5-1
CDR3nt: TGTGCCAGCAGTAAACCGACAGGGGGGAACACTGAAGCTTTCTTT; CDR3aa: CASSKPTGGNTEAFF; d_gene: TRBD1; j_gene: TRBJ1-1; abundance: NA; v_gene: TRBV2
CDR3nt: TGTGCCAGCAGTTTATATGCGGGAGGCCGCCGCGAGCAGTACTTC; CDR3aa: CASSLYAGGRREQYF; d_gene: TRBD2; j_gene: TRBJ2-7; abundance: NA; v_gene: TRBV28
CDR3nt: TGTGCCAGCAGTCATCTTGGTATCCCCACTTACGAGCAGTACTTC; CDR3aa: CASSHLGIPTYEQYF; d_gene: NA; j_gene: TRBJ2-7; abundance: NA; v_gene: TRBV7-8
CDR3nt: TGCGCCAGCAGCTTGGACAGGGGTTACTATGGCTACACCTTC; CDR3aa: CASSLDRGYYGYTF; d_gene: TRBD1; j_gene: TRBJ1-2; abundance: once; v_gene: TRBV5-1
CDR3nt: TGTGCCATCAGTGCCGAGACTAGTTCCTACGAGCAGTACTTC; CDR3aa: CAISAETSSYEQYF; d_gene: NA; j_gene: TRBJ2-7; abundance: NA; v_gene: TRBV10-3
CDR3nt: TGCGCCAGCAGCTCCGGGGGGACTGAAGCTTTCTTT; CDR3aa: CASSSGGTEAFF; d_gene: NA; j_gene: TRBJ1-1; abundance: once; v_gene: TRBV4-1
CDR3nt: TGCGCCAGCAGAACAGAACCCATGAACACTGAAGCTTTCTTT; CDR3aa: CASRTEPMNTEAFF; d_gene: NA; j_gene: TRBJ1-1; abundance: NA; v_gene: TRBV5-1
CDR3nt: TGTGCCAGCAGTGGGGACTCCCCATGGGCTGAAGCTTTCTTT; CDR3aa: CASSGDSPWAEAFF; d_gene: NA; j_gene: TRBJ1-1; abundance: NA; v_gene: TRBV2
CDR3nt: TGTGCCAGCAGTGAATTAAATCAGCCCCAGCATTTT; CDR3aa: CASSELNQPQHF; d_gene: NA; j_gene: TRBJ1-5; abundance: NA; v_gene: TRBV2
CDR3nt: TGTGCCAGCAGTCCGATACTGCAGACAGGGTACGGCTATGGCTACACCTTC; CDR3aa: CASSPILQTGYGYGYTF; d_gene: TRBD1; j_gene: TRBJ1-2; abundance: NA; v_gene: TRBV27
CDR3nt: TGCACCAGCAGCCAAGATCAAGCGGGGGGGCCTTCCGGGGAGCTGTTTTTT; CDR3aa: CTSSQDQAGGPSGELFF; d_gene: NA; j_gene: TRBJ2-2; abundance: once; v_gene: TRBV1
CDR3nt: TGTGCCAGCAGTTTCGGGGACAGGAATAATTCACCCCTCCACTTT; CDR3aa: CASSFGDRNNSPLHF; d_gene: TRBD1; j_gene: TRBJ1-6; abundance: NA; v_gene: TRBV28
CDR3nt: TGTGCCAGCAGTTTAACTGAGGGACAGGGTTTTGGCTACACCTTC; CDR3aa: CASSLTEGQGFGYTF; d_gene: TRBD1; j_gene: TRBJ1-2; abundance: NA; v_gene: TRBV6-6
CDR3nt: TGTGCCAGCAGCTTAGCCCTGCGGAATACGCAGTATTTT; CDR3aa: CASSLALRNTQYF; d_gene: NA; j_gene: TRBJ2-3; abundance: NA; v_gene: TRBV7-6
CDR3nt: TGCGCCAGCAGCTTGGAAGGGACTTACACTGAAGCTTTCTTT; CDR3aa: CASSLEGTYTEAFF; d_gene: NA; j_gene: TRBJ1-1; abundance: NA; v_gene: TRBV5-1
CDR3nt: TGTGCCAGTAGTACAGGGACAGCCCGGGGGAGAACAGATACGCAGTATTTT; CDR3aa: CASSTGTARGRTDTQYF; d_gene: NA; j_gene: TRBJ2-3; abundance: NA; v_gene: TRBV19
CDR3nt: TGCGCCAGCAGCCCGGGACTAAGCAATGAGCAGTTCTTC; CDR3aa: CASSPGLSNEQFF; d_gene: TRBD2; j_gene: TRBJ2-1; abundance: NA; v_gene: TRBV5-1